This TCR beta chain was sequenced for a study of post-analysis software for immune sequencing data. Study at large: Some patients lacked subtype; others had relapsing-remitting, secondary progressive or progressive-relapsing disease. Points from the study as a whole: There was significantly lower normalized Chao1 diversity in multiple sclerosis patients than in controls. Patients had higher frequencies than controls of five or six TRBV segments, including TRBV5-6, TRBV5-1 and TRBV20-1. By F measure, samples from a shared preparation batch strongly co-clustered.

Prepared libraries of TCR beta cDNA carried unique molecular identifiers. There were roughly 0.95 to 10 million T cells, and approximately 500,000 cDNA molecules came from them. TCRdb used MiXCR to reprocess the PCR reads, holding one entry per CDR3 protein. There are a few hundred thousand distinct CDR3 sequences in the sample; 30% to 40% occur only once, and 4.5% to 7.5% lies in the top ten. This clonotype was seen a handful of times. The antigen is unknown. Per germline, CDR1 LGHDT and CDR2 YNNKEL (reference sequence). The CDR3 is made up of 13 amino acids. The chain combines TRBV3-1 with TRBJ2-5, with unresolved D. Matching the DNA end better, TRBJ2-7 makes the J call doubtful. The sequence derives from a girl younger than 18 with multiple sclerosis. The sequencing sample was made of blood. The CDR3 is CASSPTPSLEQYF. CDR3 coding DNA: TGTGCCAGCAGCCCAACCCCCTCTCTCGAGCAGTACTTC.